This T cell receptor (beta chain) was sequenced during a study of blood T cells in healthy people across ages. Using a J-beta primer mix together with a sample-barcoded 5' primer, a second PCR was run for about 6 to 11 cycles. TCRdb called the 5' RACE reads again in MiXCR, with one record for every CDR3 protein. The sample carries approximately 1,000,000 distinct CDR3 sequences, 45% recorded once. The CDR3 covers 15 residues. Trimming removed 2 bases from V and 2 bases from J, with 9 bases in between. Germline loops: CDR1 MNHEY, CDR2 SMNVEV (reference sequence). The J gene is TRBJ1-4, the V gene TRBV27; the D is unclear. The sequencing sample was made of blood. The sequence came from a woman aged 60-75 years in good health. CDR3 in amino acids: CASSLVGRTNEKLFF. The CDR3 nucleotides read TGTGCCAGCAGTTTAGTGGGAAGGACTAATGAAAAACTGTTTTTT.